Sequencing of this TCR beta chain was carried out in a study of blood T cell repertoires in COVID-19. Study at large: Whether acute or convalescent, the COVID-19 samples came from the United States, Italy and Spain. Sources were T cells, B-cell-depleted T cells, or PBMCs; the material itself was cDNA or gDNA.

Original data processing: Counts of nucleated cells, estimated from reference gene primer amplification, were obtained. Profiling relied on immunoSEQ multiplex PCR, and the TCRdb table lists in-frame clones only, not all of them. Clone size and V and J calls were adopted from that table, with D and trimming inferred from the DNA. The sample lists about 38,000 clones, over 85% occurring once. The CDR3 covers 15 residues. The ends were cut back, 0 bases at V and 6 bases at J, with 15 bases in the middle. Per the germline V gene, CDR1 is KGHSH and CDR2 is LQKENI. Sample: peripheral blood. The source of this sequence is a human donor with active COVID-19. The donor label of this sample is uncertain. The V call is TRBV18, the J call TRBJ2-7, with D possibly TRBD1 on 6 matching bases. CDR3 in amino acids: CASSPPWGRDIEQYF. CDR3 DNA sequence: TGTGCCAGCTCACCACCGTGGGGGCGTGATATCGAGCAGTACTTC.